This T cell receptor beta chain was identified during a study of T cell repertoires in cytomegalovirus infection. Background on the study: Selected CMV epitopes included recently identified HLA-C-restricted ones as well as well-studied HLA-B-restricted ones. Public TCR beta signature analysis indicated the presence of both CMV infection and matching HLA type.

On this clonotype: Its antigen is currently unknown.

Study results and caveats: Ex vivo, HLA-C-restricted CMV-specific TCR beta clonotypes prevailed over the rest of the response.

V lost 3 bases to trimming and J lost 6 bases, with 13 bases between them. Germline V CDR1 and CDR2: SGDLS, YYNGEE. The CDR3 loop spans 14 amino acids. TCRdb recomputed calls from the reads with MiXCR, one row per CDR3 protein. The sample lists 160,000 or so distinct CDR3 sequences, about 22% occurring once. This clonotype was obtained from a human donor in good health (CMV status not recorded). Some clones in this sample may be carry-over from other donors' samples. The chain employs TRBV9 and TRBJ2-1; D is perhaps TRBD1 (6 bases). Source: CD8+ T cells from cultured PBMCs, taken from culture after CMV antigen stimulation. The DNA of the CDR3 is TGTGCCAGCAGCGAGTTACAGGGTTTCAATGAGCAGTTCTTC. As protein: CASSELQGFNEQFF.